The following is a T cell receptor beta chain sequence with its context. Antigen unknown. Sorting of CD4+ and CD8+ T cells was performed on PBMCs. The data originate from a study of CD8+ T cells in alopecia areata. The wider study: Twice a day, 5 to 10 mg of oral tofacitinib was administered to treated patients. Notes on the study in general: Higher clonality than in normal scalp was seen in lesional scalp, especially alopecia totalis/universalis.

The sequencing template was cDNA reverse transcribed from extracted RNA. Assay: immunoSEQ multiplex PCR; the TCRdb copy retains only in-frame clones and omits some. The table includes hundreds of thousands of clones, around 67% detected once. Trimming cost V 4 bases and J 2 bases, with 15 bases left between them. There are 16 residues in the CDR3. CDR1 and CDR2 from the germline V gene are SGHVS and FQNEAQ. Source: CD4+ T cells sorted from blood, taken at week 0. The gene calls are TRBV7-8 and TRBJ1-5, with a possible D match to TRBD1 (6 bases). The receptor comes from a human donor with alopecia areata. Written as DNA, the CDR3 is TGTGCCAGCAGCTCAAAGGGGACACTTGGCAATCAGCCCCAGCATTTT. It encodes CASSSKGTLGNQPQHF.